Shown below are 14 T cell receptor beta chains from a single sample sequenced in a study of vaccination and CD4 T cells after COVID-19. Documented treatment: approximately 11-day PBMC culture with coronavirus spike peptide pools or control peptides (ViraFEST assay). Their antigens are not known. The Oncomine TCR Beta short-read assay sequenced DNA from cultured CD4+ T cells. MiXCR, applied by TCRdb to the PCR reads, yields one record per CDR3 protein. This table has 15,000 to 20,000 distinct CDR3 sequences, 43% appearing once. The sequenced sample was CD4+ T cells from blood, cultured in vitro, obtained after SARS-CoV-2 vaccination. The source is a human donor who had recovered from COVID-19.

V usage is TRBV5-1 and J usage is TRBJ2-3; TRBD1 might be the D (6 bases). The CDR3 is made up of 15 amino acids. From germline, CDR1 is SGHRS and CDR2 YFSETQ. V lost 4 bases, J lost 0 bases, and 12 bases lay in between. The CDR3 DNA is TGCGCCAGCAGCAGACAGGACCCTAGCACAGATACGCAGTATTTT. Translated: CASSRQDPSTDTQYF.

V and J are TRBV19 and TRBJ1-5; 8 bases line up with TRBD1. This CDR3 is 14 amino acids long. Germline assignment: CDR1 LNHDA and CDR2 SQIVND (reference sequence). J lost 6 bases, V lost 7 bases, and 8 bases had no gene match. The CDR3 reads CASTFTGGAQPQHF. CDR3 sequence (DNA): TGTGCCAGTACTTTCACAGGGGGAGCTCAGCCCCAGCATTTT.

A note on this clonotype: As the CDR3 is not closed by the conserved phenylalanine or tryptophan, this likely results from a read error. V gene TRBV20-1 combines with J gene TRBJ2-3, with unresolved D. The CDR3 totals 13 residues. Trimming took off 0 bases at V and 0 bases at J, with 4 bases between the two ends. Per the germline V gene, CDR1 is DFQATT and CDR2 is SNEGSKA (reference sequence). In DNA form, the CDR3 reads TGCAGTGCTAGAGATGCGAGCACAGATACGCAGTATTAT. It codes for CSARDASTDTQYY.

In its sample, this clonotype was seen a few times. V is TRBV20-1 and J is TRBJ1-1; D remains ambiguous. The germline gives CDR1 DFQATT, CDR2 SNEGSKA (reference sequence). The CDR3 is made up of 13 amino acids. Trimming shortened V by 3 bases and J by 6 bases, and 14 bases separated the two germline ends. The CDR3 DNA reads TGCAGTGCTAGTATCCCTCCGATTTCTGAAGCTTTCTTT. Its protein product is CSASIPPISEAFF.

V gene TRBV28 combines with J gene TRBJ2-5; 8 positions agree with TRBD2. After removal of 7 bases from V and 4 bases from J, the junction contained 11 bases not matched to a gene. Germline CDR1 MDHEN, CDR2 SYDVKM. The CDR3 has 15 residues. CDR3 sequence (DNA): TGTGCCAGCACCCTAAGAGCGGGAGCCCGAGAGACCCAGTACTTC. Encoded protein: CASTLRAGARETQYF.

CDR3 amino acids: CASSGREDPSYEQYF. DNA of the CDR3: TGTGCCAGCAGCGGTCGGGAGGACCCCTCCTACGAGCAGTACTTC. The chain carries TRBV7-9 and TRBJ2-7; 7 bases agree with TRBD2. The V segment lost 5 bases and the J segment 0 bases; nucleotides outside the gene matches: 7. Germline V gene data show CDR1 as SEHNR and CDR2 as FQNEAQ (reference sequence). This CDR3 has 15 residues. Based on the CDR3 plus reference TRBV7-9 and TRBJ2-7, the full variable domain is DTGVSQNPRHKITKRGQNVTFRCDPISEHNRLYWYRQTLGQGPEFLTYFQNEAQLEKSRLLSDRFSAERPKGSFSTLEIQRTEQGDSAMYLCASSGREDPSYEQYFGPGTRLTVT.

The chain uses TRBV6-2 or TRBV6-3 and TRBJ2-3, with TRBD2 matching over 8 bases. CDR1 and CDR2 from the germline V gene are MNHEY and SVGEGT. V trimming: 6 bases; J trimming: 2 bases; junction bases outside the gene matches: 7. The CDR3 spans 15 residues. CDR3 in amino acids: CASSYSGDSTDTQYF. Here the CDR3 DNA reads TGTGCCAGCAGCTATAGCGGGGACTCCACAGATACGCAGTATTTT.

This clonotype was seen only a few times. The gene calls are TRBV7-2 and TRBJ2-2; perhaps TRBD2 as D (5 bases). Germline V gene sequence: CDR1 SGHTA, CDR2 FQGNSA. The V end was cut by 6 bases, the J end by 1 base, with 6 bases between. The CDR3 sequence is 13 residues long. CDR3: CASSTRNTGELFF. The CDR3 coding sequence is TGTGCCAGCAGTACTAGGAACACCGGGGAGCTGTTTTTT.

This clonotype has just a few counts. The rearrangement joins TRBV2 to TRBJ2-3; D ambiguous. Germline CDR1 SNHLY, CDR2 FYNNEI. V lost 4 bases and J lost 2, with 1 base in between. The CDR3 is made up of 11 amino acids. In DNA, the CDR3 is TGTGCCAGCAGTGTCACAGATACGCAGTATTTT. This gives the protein CASSVTDTQYF.

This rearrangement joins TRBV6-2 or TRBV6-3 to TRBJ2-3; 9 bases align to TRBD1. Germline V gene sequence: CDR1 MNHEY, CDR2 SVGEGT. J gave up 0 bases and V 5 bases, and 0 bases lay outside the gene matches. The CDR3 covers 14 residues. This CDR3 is CASSGTGSTDTQYF. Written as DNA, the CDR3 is TGTGCCAGCAGTGGGACAGGGAGCACAGATACGCAGTATTTT.

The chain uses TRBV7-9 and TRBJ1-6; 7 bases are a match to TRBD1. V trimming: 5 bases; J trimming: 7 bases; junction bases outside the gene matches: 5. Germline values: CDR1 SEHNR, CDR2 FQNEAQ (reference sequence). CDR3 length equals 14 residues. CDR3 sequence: CASSPGTANSPLHF. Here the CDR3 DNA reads TGTGCCAGCAGCCCTGGGACAGCAAATTCACCCCTCCACTTT.

The CDR3 loop reads CASSYSGRPHEQYF. Written as DNA, the CDR3 is TGTGCCAGCAGTTATAGCGGGAGGCCCCACGAGCAGTACTTC. V usage is TRBV5-6 and J usage is TRBJ2-7; 10 bases align to TRBD2. The germline CDR1 and CDR2 sequences are SGHDT and YYEEEE. The CDR3 extends over 14 amino acids. Trimming cost V 5 bases and J 5 bases; bases outside gene matches: 7.

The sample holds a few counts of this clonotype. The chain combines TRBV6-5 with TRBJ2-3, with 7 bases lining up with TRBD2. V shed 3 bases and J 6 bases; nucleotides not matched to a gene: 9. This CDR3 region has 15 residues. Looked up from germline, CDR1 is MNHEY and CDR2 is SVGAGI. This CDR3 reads CASSYRAGVGDTQYF. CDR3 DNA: TGTGCCAGCAGTTATCGCGCGGGAGTAGGGGATACGCAGTATTTT.

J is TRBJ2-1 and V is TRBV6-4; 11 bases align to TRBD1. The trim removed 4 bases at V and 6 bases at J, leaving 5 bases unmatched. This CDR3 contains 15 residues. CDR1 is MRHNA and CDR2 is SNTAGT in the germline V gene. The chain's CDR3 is CASSGGQGEGNEQFF. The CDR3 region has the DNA TGTGCCAGCAGTGGGGGACAGGGGGAAGGCAATGAGCAGTTCTTC.